This is a list of T cell receptor beta chains from one sample in a study of Graves' ophthalmopathy and Graves' hyperthyroidism. TCRdb fed the multiplex PCR reads into MiXCR, producing one record per CDR3 protein. Counted here are 450,000 to 600,000 distinct CDR3 sequences, 35% to 45% occurring once; the ten biggest clones make up about 4%. The sequenced material came from peripheral blood or thyroid tissue (not recorded which). Every receptor here comes from an adult man with Graves' hyperthyroidism. Each CDR3 is given with its conserved first and last residue. The order of the fields is J gene, D gene, V gene, clone size, CDR3 DNA, CDR3 protein. The D gene is left open where the match is weak. Some rows have no size entry. The others give once, few or many, or a class for an expanded clone.

>TRBJ2-5|.|TRBV5-8|many
TGTGCCAGCAGGCTGACTGGCGCAGAAGAGACCCAGTACTTC
CASRLTGAEETQYF
>TRBJ2-5|.|TRBV5-5|.
TGTGCCAGCAGCCAGACTAGGGGATCCAAAGAGACCCAGTACTTC
CASSQTRGSKETQYF
>TRBJ2-3|.|TRBV9|.
TGTGCCAGCAGCGTAGCTCTAGCAGATACGCAGTATTTT
CASSVALADTQYF
>TRBJ2-5|TRBD1|TRBV3-1|many
TGTGCCAGCAGCCAAGGCAGACAGGGGGCTATGGAGACCCAGTACTTC
CASSQGRQGAMETQYF
>TRBJ1-1|.|TRBV7-8|many
TGTGCCAGCAGCACCAGGAGTCTTCGCGACACTGAAGCTTTCTTT
CASSTRSLRDTEAFF
>TRBJ1-2|TRBD1|TRBV12-3/TRBV12-4|many
TGTGCCAGCAGTTTCCCTCAGACAGGGACCCCGGCTGGCTACACCTTC
CASSFPQTGTPAGYTF
>TRBJ2-7|TRBD2|TRBV15|.
TGTGCCACCAGCAGAGAGCTAGCGGGAAACTACGAGCAGTACTTC
CATSRELAGNYEQYF
>TRBJ2-2|.|TRBV14|.
TGTGCCAGCAGCCAAGGAGGGGCCACGAACACCGGGGAGCTGTTTTTT
CASSQGGATNTGELFF
>TRBJ1-5|.|TRBV24-1|.
TGTGCCAGCAGTAACGGAGGGACCTATCAGCCCCAGCATTTT
CASSNGGTYQPQHF
>TRBJ1-2|.|TRBV29-1|.
TGCAGCAGTACAGATAGCTATGGCTACACCTTC
CSSTDSYGYTF
>TRBJ1-2|TRBD1|TRBV6-5|.
TGTGCCAGCAGTTACTCACAGACAGGGAATGGCTACACCTTC
CASSYSQTGNGYTF
>TRBJ1-1|.|TRBV4-1|many
TGCGCCAGCAGCCAAGGTCCGGGGGCAACTGAAGCTTTCTTT
CASSQGPGATEAFF
>TRBJ1-5|.|TRBV4-1|few
TGCGCCAGCAGCCAAGTTAGAAGTGGAAGCAATCAGCCCCAGCATTTT
CASSQVRSGSNQPQHF
>TRBJ2-2|.|TRBV2|many
TGTGCCAGCAGTGAATCCCCACGAACCGGGGAGCTGTTTTTT
CASSESPRTGELFF
>TRBJ1-1|.|TRBV29-1|.
TGCAGCAGCCGATCGACCTCAACTGAAGCTTTCTTT
CSSRSTSTEAFF
>TRBJ1-3|TRBD1|TRBV7-2|.
TGTGCCAGCAGCTTTCCGGGGGGGACAGGGTCCCTCTCTGGAAACACCATATATTTT
CASSFPGGTGSLSGNTIYF
>TRBJ1-3|.|TRBV2|many
TGTGCCAGCAGTCCAGGGTACCGCTCTGGAAACACCATATATTTT
CASSPGYRSGNTIYF
>TRBJ2-1|TRBD1|TRBV7-9|few
TGTGCTACCAGGACGAGACAGGGGTATGAGCAGTTCTTC
CATRTRQGYEQFF
>TRBJ1-2|TRBD1|TRBV11-2|many
TGTGCCAGCAGACCCCTCCGGGACAGAGTTAACTATGGCTACACCTTC
CASRPLRDRVNYGYTF
>TRBJ2-5|TRBD2|TRBV29-1|once
TGCAGCTTGGCCGGCGGGAGAAGAGAGACCCAGTACTTC
CSLAGGRRETQYF